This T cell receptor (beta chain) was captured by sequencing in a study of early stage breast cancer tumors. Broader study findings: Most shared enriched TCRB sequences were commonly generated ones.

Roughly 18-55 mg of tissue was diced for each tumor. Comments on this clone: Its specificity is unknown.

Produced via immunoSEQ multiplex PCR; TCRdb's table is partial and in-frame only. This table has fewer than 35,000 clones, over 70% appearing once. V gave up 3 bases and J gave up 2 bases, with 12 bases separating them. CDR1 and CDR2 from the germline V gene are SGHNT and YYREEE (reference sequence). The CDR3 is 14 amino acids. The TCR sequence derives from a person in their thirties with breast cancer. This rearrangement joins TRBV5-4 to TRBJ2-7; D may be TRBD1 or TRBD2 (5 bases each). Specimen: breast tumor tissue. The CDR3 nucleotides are TGTGCCAGCAGCTCCCGGGACGGGGCCTACGAGCAGTACTTC. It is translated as CASSSRDGAYEQYF. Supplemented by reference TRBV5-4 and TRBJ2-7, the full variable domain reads ETGVTQSPTHLIKTRGQQVTLRCSSQSGHNTVSWYQQALGQGPQFIFQYYREEENGRGNFPPRFSGLQFPNYSSELNVNALELDDSALYLCASSSRDGAYEQYFGPGTRLTVT.